This T cell receptor beta chain was sequenced in a study of blood T cell repertoires in COVID-19. Germline-derived CDR1 and CDR2 are SGHTA and FQGNSA. Trimming cost V 4 bases and J 8 bases, with 14 bases left between them. This CDR3 comprises 13 residues. Profiled with immunoSEQ multiplex PCR; TCRdb holds only in-frame clones, not every one. Counted here are 350,000 to 550,000 clones, around 89% occurring once; the ten biggest clones make up around 4.5%. The TCR was taken from a woman aged 30 to 39 with acute or convalescent COVID-19. This chain joins TRBV7-2 and TRBJ1-2; D is ambiguous. Specimen: peripheral blood. CDR3 protein: CASSSSGRGGYTF. The CDR3 region has the DNA TGTGCCAGCAGCTCCTCGGGTCGGGGAGGCTACACCTTC.